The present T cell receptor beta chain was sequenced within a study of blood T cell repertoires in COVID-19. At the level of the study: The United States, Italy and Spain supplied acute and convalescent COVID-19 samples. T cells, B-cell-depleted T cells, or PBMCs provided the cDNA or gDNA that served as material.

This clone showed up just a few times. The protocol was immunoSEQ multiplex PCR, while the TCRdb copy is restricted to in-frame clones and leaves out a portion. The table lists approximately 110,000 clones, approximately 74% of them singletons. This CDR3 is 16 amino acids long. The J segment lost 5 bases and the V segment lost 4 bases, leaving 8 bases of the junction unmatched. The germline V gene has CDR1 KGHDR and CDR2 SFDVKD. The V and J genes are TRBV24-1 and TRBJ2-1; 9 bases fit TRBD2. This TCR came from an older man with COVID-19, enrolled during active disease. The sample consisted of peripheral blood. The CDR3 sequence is CATSDYLAGVDNEQFF. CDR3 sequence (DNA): TGTGCCACCAGTGACTATTTAGCGGGAGTGGACAATGAGCAGTTCTTC.